Listed below are T cell receptor beta chains from one sample, sequenced in a study of shared clonotypes between healthy human individuals. Assay: immunoSEQ multiplex PCR; the TCRdb copy retains only in-frame clones and omits some. The table includes under 850,000 clones, roughly 92% detected once. Sequencing used naive CD8+ T cells sorted from blood. The receptors shown here come from a man younger than 40 in good health. Each CDR3 is given with its conserved first and last residue. The order of the fields is clone size, D gene, J gene, CDR3 length, V gene, CDR3 DNA, CDR3 protein. A D gene is named only where the DNA matches it firmly. Rows give clone size only sometimes, using once, few, many, or a class for an expanded clone.

>NA|NA|TRBJ2-7|14|TRBV7-7
TGTGCTAGCAGCTTAAAAGGGGGGTCTAGCGAGCAGTACTTC
CASSLKGGSSEQYF
>NA|NA|TRBJ2-7|15|TRBV7-8
TGTGCCAGCAGCTTAACGACGGGAGTAATGGGCGAGCAGTACTTC
CASSLTTGVMGEQYF
>NA|NA|TRBJ1-5|14|TRBV5-1
TGCGCCAGCAGCCCGGAGGGGGATGATCCGCCCCAGCATTTT
CASSPEGDDPPQHF
>NA|TRBD1|TRBJ2-1|15|TRBV4-2
TGTGCCAGCAGCCAGCACAGGGGGCCTTACAATGAGCAGTTCTTC
CASSQHRGPYNEQFF
>NA|NA|TRBJ2-2|17|TRBV7-7
TGTGCTAGCAGCAAGGGACACATAAGGGACTTTACCGGGGAGCTGTTTTTT
CASSKGHIRDFTGELFF
>few|NA|TRBJ2-7|14|TRBV9
TGTGCCAGCAGCGTAGGTCGGGACACCTACGAGCAGTACTTC
CASSVGRDTYEQYF
>once|NA|TRBJ2-1|14|TRBV29-1
TGCAGCGTTCCGAACGAGGACAACTACAATGAGCAGTTCTTC
CSVPNEDNYNEQFF
>NA|NA|TRBJ2-6|17|TRBV15
TGTGCCACCAGCCGAGACAGCGCCTACTCTGGGGCCAACGTCCTGACTTTC
CATSRDSAYSGANVLTF
>NA|NA|TRBJ2-5|15|TRBV6-1
TGTGCCAGCAGTGAAAGGACGGGAAGGGAGGTGACCCAGTACTTC
CASSERTGREVTQYF
>NA|TRBD1|TRBJ2-1|14|TRBV4-1
TGCGCCAGCAGCCCAGGGGGCACCTACAATGAGCAGTTCTTC
CASSPGGTYNEQFF
>once|TRBD2|TRBJ2-1|17|TRBV5-4
TGTGCCAGCAGCTTGGTGGTGGGACTAGCGGGGTACAATGAGCAGTTCTTC
CASSLVVGLAGYNEQFF
>NA|NA|TRBJ2-7|12|TRBV7-8
TGTGCCAGCAGCTTTTTAACTGCCGAGCAGTACTTC
CASSFLTAEQYF
>NA|NA|TRBJ2-3|15|TRBV19
TGTGCCAGTAGTAACCTATGGGGTGGCACAGATACGCAGTATTTT
CASSNLWGGTDTQYF
>NA|TRBD2|TRBJ2-7|15|TRBV10-3
TGTGCCATCAGTGAGTCGTCCGGGGAGGGCTACGAGCAGTACTTC
CAISESSGEGYEQYF
>NA|TRBD2|TRBJ2-3|15|TRBV29-1
TGCAGCGTTGAAGAGTTAGCGGGAGACACAGATACGCAGTATTTT
CSVEELAGDTDTQYF
>few|NA|TRBJ2-7|15|TRBV10-1
TGCGCCAGCAGTGACCCCGGCGGGGCAGGGTACGAGCAGTACTTC
CASSDPGGAGYEQYF
>NA|NA|TRBJ2-3|14|TRBV15
TGTGCCACCAGCAGAGGACGGACCATGGGGACGCAGTATTTT
CATSRGRTMGTQYF
>NA|NA|TRBJ1-1|12|TRBV29-1
TGCAGCGTTGGTGGCGGGGCGGGTGAAGCTTTCTTT
CSVGGGAGEAFF
>NA|NA|TRBJ1-4|15|TRBV10-3
TGTGCCATCAGTGAAGGGGTATGGTCTAATGAAAAACTGTTTTTT
CAISEGVWSNEKLFF
>NA|TRBD1|TRBJ2-1|15|TRBV6-5
TGTGCCAGCAGTATAACAGGGGCTATGGGCAATGAGCAGTTCTTC
CASSITGAMGNEQFF
>NA|NA|TRBJ2-1|12|TRBV6-6
TGTGCCAGCAGCCCCGGTCTCAATGAGCAGTTCTTC
CASSPGLNEQFF
>NA|TRBD1|TRBJ1-1|19|TRBV7-8
TGTGCCAGCAGCTTGTCACCCTGGGACAGGGAGTTTTTGCACACTGAAGCTTTCTTT
CASSLSPWDREFLHTEAFF
>NA|TRBD1|TRBJ2-7|15|TRBV27
TGTGCCAGCAGACTAGGCGGGACAGGGGACTACGAGCAGTACTTC
CASRLGGTGDYEQYF
>NA|NA|TRBJ2-2|15|TRBV5-4
TGTGCCAGCAGCTTGGGGGACTTGGGTACCGGGGAGCTGTTTTTT
CASSLGDLGTGELFF
>NA|NA|TRBJ2-7|11|TRBV29-1
TGCAGCGTTATAGGGGCGTACGAGCAGTACTTC
CSVIGAYEQYF
>NA|NA|TRBJ1-1|12|TRBV7-9
TGTGCCAGCAGCTTACGGGTAACTGAAGCTTTCTTT
CASSLRVTEAFF
>NA|NA|TRBJ2-1|15|TRBV5-1
TGCGCCAGCAGCTTTTTTTGGGCCACGGCGAATGAGCAGTTCTTC
CASSFFWATANEQFF
>NA|NA|TRBJ1-1|15|TRBV4-1
TGCGCCAGCAGCCAAGAGAAGGGGATGGGCACTGAAGCTTTCTTT
CASSQEKGMGTEAFF
>NA|NA|TRBJ2-7|13|TRBV5-5
TGTGCCAGCAGCTTCCCCTCTTCCTACGAGCAGTACTTC
CASSFPSSYEQYF
>once|NA|TRBJ2-1|13|TRBV6-5
TGTGCCAGCAGTTTAGGCACCAACAATGAGCAGTTCTTC
CASSLGTNNEQFF
>NA|NA|TRBJ2-3|14|TRBV5-1
TGCGCCAGCAGCTTGGTCCAGAGCACAGATACGCAGTATTTT
CASSLVQSTDTQYF
>NA|TRBD2|TRBJ2-1|15|TRBV27
TGTGCCAGCAGTATCGGGACTAGCGGGCGCAATGAGCAGTTCTTC
CASSIGTSGRNEQFF
>NA|TRBD2|TRBJ2-1|14|TRBV2
TGTGCCATGTACTTAGCGGGGGGTTACAATGAGCAGTTCTTC
CAMYLAGGYNEQFF
>NA|NA|TRBJ1-1|15|TRBV19
TGTGCCAGTAGTATCACAGGGTACGGGAACACTGAAGCTTTCTTT
CASSITGYGNTEAFF
>NA|TRBD2|TRBJ2-1|18|TRBV7-9
TGTGCCAGCAGCTCCGTGAAGGGGAGGGCCCTTAATTACAATGAGCAGTTCTTC
CASSSVKGRALNYNEQFF
>NA|NA|TRBJ2-2|13|TRBV27
TGTGCCAGCAGTTTATCCCCACCCGGGGAGCTGTTTTTT
CASSLSPPGELFF